What follows is one T cell receptor beta chain and its context. The specificity of this receptor is unknown. Base qualities are missing; no much larger clone stands one base away. This entry belongs to a study of blood T cell repertoires in COVID-19 (dated by TCRdb to between 2020 and 2021). Regarding the research as a whole: Samples from collaborators originated in the United States, Italy and Spain and spanned both the acute and convalescent phases of COVID-19. The material from the prospective study consisted of cDNA or gDNA derived from T cells, B-cell-depleted T cells, or PBMCs. Deeply sampled blood TCRbeta repertoires from subjects exposed to, actively infected with, or recovered from COVID-19 were included in the dataset. The repertoires were released in a freely available public database meant as a resource for research on the immune response to SARS-CoV-2. The samples were drawn from the first 160 participants of the ongoing ImmuneRACE study and from under 1,500 subjects provided by 6 global collaborators. Nearly every sample came with metadata listing a de-identified subject ID, COVID-19 status, age in years and sex. Where available, HLA class I and class II types were taken from metadata supplied by the sample provider and were not determined by assay-based typing.

Here is what the overall study found, with its caveats: How much clinical and demographic metadata was included differed by source and by participant, and the metadata was provided uncurated.

TCRbeta CDR3 regions were amplified from genomic DNA using the immunoSEQ Assay, a bias-controlled multiplex PCR. As for how the authors treated the data: Within the assay, amplification of reference gene primers was used to estimate how many nucleated cells each sample contained. To quantify the absolute abundance of each unique TCRbeta CDR3 rearrangement, sequence reads were collapsed and filtered. For each sample, productive Simpson clonality was calculated by taking the square root of Simpson's diversity index across productive rearrangements. The table comes from immuneACCESS by way of TCRdb, which keeps in-frame sequences with V and J called. Part of the clones is missing from these tables; in studies checked, under half for an unresolved V gene and the rest for unknown reasons. V and J calls and clone size follow that table, whereas D and trimming were derived from the DNA. This sample gives 150,000 to 170,000 clones in total; roughly four fifths of them show up just once. The ten most abundant clones make up 25% to 35% of the sample.

The collaborating institutions used their own protocols to collect whole blood in K2EDTA tubes. For TCRbeta analysis, collaborators shipped samples as frozen whole blood, isolated PBMCs, or DNA extracted from either of those sample types. From cysteine to phenylalanine, the CDR3 is 18 amino acids long. Of all the DNA, just the CDR3 is kept, 54 bases in frame from base 1. The germline V gene encodes CDR1 LGHNT and CDR2 FRNRAP. The germline V and J ends show losses of 1 base and 0 bases respectively, and no gene match explains 7 bases of the junction. The TCR comes from a woman in her fifties or sixties with acute or convalescent COVID-19. Recombination connected TRBV12-5 to TRBJ1-5; 9 junctional bases match TRBD1. Input material: peripheral blood. The DNA sequence is given as TGTGCTAGTGGTTTGGCCTACGGACAGGGGTATAGCAATCAGCCCCAGCATTTT. Its protein product is CASGLAYGQGYSNQPQHF.